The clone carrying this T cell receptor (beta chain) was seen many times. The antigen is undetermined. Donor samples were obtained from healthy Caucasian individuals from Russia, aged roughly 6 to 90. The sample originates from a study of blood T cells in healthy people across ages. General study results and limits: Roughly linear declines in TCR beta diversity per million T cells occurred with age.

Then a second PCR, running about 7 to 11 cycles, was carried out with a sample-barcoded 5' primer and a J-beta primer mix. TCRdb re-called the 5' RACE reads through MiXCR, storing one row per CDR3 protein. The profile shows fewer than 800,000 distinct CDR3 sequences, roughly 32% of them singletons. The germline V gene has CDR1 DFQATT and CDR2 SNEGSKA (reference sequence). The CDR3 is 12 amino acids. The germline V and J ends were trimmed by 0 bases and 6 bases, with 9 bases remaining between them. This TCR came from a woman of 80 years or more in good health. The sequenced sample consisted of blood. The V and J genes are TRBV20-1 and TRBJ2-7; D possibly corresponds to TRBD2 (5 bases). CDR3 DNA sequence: TGCAGTGCTAGAGATAGAGGAGGCGAGCAGTACTTC. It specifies CSARDRGGEQYF.